Below are 9 T cell receptor beta chains sequenced from a single sample in a study of early T cells in non-severe SARS-CoV-2 infection. TCRdb ran MiXCR on the 5' RACE reads and lists one entry per CDR3 protein. This table has roughly 29,000 distinct CDR3 sequences, less than 6.5% appearing once. Sequenced material: whole blood. The origin of the receptors is an adult who was a healthcare worker with PCR-confirmed SARS-CoV-2 infection or an uninfected control (not recorded which).

This clonotype was detected ten times or more. The CDR3 DNA sequence: TGTGCCAGCAGTGTTGAGGGGGCCACTGAAGCTTTCTTT. This encodes CASSVEGATEAFF. The chain carries TRBV2 and TRBJ1-1; 7 bases map to TRBD1. Looked up from germline, CDR1 is SNHLY and CDR2 is FYNNEI. This CDR3 has 13 amino acids. The ends lost 4 bases at V and 4 bases at J; junction bases unmatched: 3. Full variable domain (remainder filled in from reference TRBV2 and TRBJ1-1): EPEVTQTPSHQVTQMGQEVILRCVPISNHLYFYWYRQILGQKVEFLVSFYNNEISEKSEIFDDQFSVERPDGSNFTLKIRSTKLEDSAMYFCASSVEGATEAFFGQGTRLTVV.

The V call is TRBV6-5, the J call TRBJ2-7; possible D gene TRBD1, 6 bases. Trimming stripped 2 bases from V and 0 bases from J, with 14 bases between. Germline lookup yields CDR1 MNHEY and CDR2 SVGAGI. The CDR3 extends over 16 amino acids. The CDR3 protein is CASSYNRDTFSYEQYF. DNA of the CDR3: TGTGCCAGCAGTTACAACCGGGACACCTTCTCCTACGAGCAGTACTTC.

This clonotype was found many times. This chain links TRBV20-1 with TRBJ2-1; TRBD2 aligns across 11 bases. V dropped 5 bases and J dropped 4; count of bases not matched to a gene: 7. The CDR3 length is 15 residues. Per germline, CDR1 DFQATT and CDR2 SNEGSKA (reference sequence). CDR3 residues: CSAPRGTSGYNEQFF. The CDR3 DNA reads as TGCAGTGCTCCACGCGGGACTAGCGGATACAATGAGCAGTTCTTC.

The count of this clonotype is one. The rearrangement uses TRBV7-9 and TRBJ2-3; D might be TRBD2 (5 bases). V was clipped by 5 bases and J by 4 bases, with 19 bases between them. CDR3 length: 16 residues. In germline, CDR1 is SEHNR, CDR2 FQNEAQ (reference sequence). The CDR3 region is CASSQVGLASPDTQYF. In DNA form, the CDR3 reads TGTGCCAGCAGCCAGGTTGGGCTAGCTTCCCCAGATACGCAGTATTTT.

This clonotype was counted ten times or more. This rearrangement joins TRBV15 to TRBJ2-4; D possibly corresponds to TRBD1 (5 bases). V dropped 0 bases and J dropped 16 bases, with 16 bases sitting between them. Germline loops: CDR1 LNHNV, CDR2 YYDKDF (reference sequence). This CDR3 has 13 residues. The CDR3 reads CATSRDQGSMVYF. The CDR3 DNA is TGTGCCACCAGCAGAGATCAGGGAAGTATGGTATACTTC.

This clonotype has a count of ten or more. The gene calls are TRBV19 and TRBJ2-5, with D maybe TRBD2 (5 bases). The CDR3 covers 14 residues. Trimming pared 1 base from V and 9 bases from J, leaving 15 bases between. CDR1 and CDR2 (germline): LNHDA, SQIVND (reference sequence). This CDR3 is CASSIASGINAQYF. For the CDR3, the DNA is TGTGCCAGTAGTATAGCGTCGGGGATTAACGCCCAGTACTTC.

This clonotype was picked up many times. The CDR3 reads CASSLLGGESGYTF. The CDR3 bases are TGTGCCAGCAGCCTCCTTGGCGGGGAGAGTGGCTACACCTTC. V and J are TRBV28 and TRBJ1-2; D call uncertain. The CDR3 runs 14 residues. Trimming shortened V by 6 bases and J by 7 bases, and 18 bases separated the two germline ends. Germline CDR1 reads MDHEN; CDR2 reads SYDVKM.

This clonotype was observed many times. V gene TRBV6-1 combines with J gene TRBJ1-5; no definite D call. This CDR3 contains 16 residues. Trimming pared 5 bases from V and 1 base from J, leaving 15 bases between. The germline V gene encodes CDR1 MNHNS and CDR2 SASEGT. DNA of the CDR3: TGTGCCAGCAGTTCGAACCGGGTTAACAGCAATCAGCCCCAGCATTTT. This sequence encodes CASSSNRVNSNQPQHF.

This clonotype was seen many times. The chain couples TRBV6-1 to TRBJ2-7; unclear D gene. The CDR3 covers 14 residues. V was clipped by 4 bases and J by 0 bases, with 10 bases between them. Germline-derived CDR1 and CDR2 are MNHNS and SASEGT. Here the CDR3 DNA reads TGTGCCAGCAGTGGATGGTCTAGCTCCTACGAGCAGTACTTC. Its protein is CASSGWSSSYEQYF.